Sequencing of this T cell receptor (beta chain) was carried out in a study of cytomegalovirus exposure and HLA in healthy donors. General study results and limits: Across donors, most TCRs were seen rarely, yet some public ones were widespread. In the roughly 120 validation repertoires, a later analysis found that first-cohort TCR clusters tended to co-occur.

Profiled with immunoSEQ multiplex PCR; TCRdb holds only in-frame clones, not every one. This sample carries fewer than 70,000 clones, about 96% of them seen once, and the ten largest clones take 0.85% to 1%. A word on this clone: Its antigen is unknown.

CDR3 size: 14 residues. The ends were cut back, 11 bases at V and 0 bases at J, with 15 bases in the middle. Per germline, CDR1 SEHNR and CDR2 FQNEAQ (reference sequence). The sequencing sample was made of PBMCs. This receptor was identified in a man aged 18 to 30 in good health and CMV-seronegative. This rearrangement joins TRBV7-9 to TRBJ2-3; D is uncertain. The CDR3 DNA reads as TGTGCCGGAATATCGCGGCGGAGCACAGATACGCAGTATTTT. This translates into CAGISRRSTDTQYF.